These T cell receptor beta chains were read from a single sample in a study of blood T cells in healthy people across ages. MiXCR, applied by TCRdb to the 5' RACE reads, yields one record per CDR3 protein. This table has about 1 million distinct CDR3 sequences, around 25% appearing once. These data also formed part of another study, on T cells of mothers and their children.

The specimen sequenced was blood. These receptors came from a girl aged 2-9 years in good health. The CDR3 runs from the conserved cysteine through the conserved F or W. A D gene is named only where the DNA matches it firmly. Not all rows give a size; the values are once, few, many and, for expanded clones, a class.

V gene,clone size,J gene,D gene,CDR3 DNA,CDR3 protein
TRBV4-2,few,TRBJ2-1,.,TGTGCCAGCAGCCAAGAGAAGGCGGGGCACTCCTACAATGAGCAGTTCTTC,CASSQEKAGHSYNEQFF
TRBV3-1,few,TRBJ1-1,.,TGTGCCAGCAGCCAGGCTGGGCAGAACACTGAAGCTTTCTTT,CASSQAGQNTEAFF
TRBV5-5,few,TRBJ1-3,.,TGTGCCAGCAGCTTGTTAGGAACGAGCTCTGGAAACACCATATATTTT,CASSLLGTSSGNTIYF
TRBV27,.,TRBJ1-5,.,TGTGCCAGCAGTTTGAGCAGTATCAATCAGCCCCAGCATTTT,CASSLSSINQPQHF
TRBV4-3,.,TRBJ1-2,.,TGCGCCAGCAGCCAAGATCCGACGGGACGGTCCTATGGCTACACCTTC,CASSQDPTGRSYGYTF
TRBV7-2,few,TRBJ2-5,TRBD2,TGTGCCAGCAGCCCCCATAGCGGGGGGGTGGAGACCCAGTACTTC,CASSPHSGGVETQYF
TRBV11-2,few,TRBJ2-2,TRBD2,TGTGCCAGCAGCTTAGATGGGACTAGCGTTAACACCGGGGAGCTGTTTTTT,CASSLDGTSVNTGELFF
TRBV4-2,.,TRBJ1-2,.,TGTGCCAGCAGCTCTGACCTGACCGCATCTAACTATGGCTACACCTTC,CASSSDLTASNYGYTF
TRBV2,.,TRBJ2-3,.,TGTGCCAGCAGTGGAGCCCCAGGCGGTACGCAGTATTTT,CASSGAPGGTQYF
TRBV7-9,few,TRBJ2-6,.,TGTGCCAGCAGCTTCTGGGCAGTCAAGTCTGGGGCCAACGTCCTGACTTTC,CASSFWAVKSGANVLTF
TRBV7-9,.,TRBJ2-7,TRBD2,TGTGCCAGCAGCCCGCGGGTAGCGGGTACCCCCTACGAGCAGTACTTC,CASSPRVAGTPYEQYF
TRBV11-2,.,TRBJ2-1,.,TGTGCCAGCAGCGTCGGGACTCTATACAATGAGCAGTTCTTC,CASSVGTLYNEQFF
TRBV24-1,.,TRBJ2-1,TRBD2,TGTGCCACCAGTGGTTTGGCGGGACTAGCGAGGGGGAATGAGCAGTTCTTC,CATSGLAGLARGNEQFF
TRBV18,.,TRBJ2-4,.,TGTGCCAGCTCAGATGTAGGGCTAGCCAAAAACATTCAGTACTTC,CASSDVGLAKNIQYF
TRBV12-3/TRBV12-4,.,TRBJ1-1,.,TGTGCCAGCAGTGCCTCGGGGGCTCGCGCGGGCACTGAAGCTTTCTTT,CASSASGARAGTEAFF
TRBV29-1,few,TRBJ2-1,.,TGCAGCGTTGCGCGGGTAAGCTCCTACAATGAGCAGTTCTTC,CSVARVSSYNEQFF
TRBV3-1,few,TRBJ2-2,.,TGTGCCAGCAGCCAAACGACCGGGGAGCTGTTTTTT,CASSQTTGELFF
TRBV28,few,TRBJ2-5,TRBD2,TGTGCCAGCAGTTCGATAGGACTAGCGGGAGGGGGAGAGACCCAGTACTTC,CASSSIGLAGGGETQYF
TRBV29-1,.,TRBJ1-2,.,TGCAGCGTTGAAGAGGTGCCCTTGGGGGGCTACACCTTC,CSVEEVPLGGYTF
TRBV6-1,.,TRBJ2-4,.,TGTGCCAGCAGCGCCCTCGACCGTGCCCTAAACATTCAGTACTTC,CASSALDRALNIQYF
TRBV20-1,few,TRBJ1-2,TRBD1,TGCAGTGCTAGAGATAGCACAGGGGATGGCTACACCTTC,CSARDSTGDGYTF
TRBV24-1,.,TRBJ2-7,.,TGTGCCACCTCTGACCGCAACGAGGGGTCGAGTGGCGAGCAGTACTTC,CATSDRNEGSSGEQYF
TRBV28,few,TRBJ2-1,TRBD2,TGTGCCAGCAGTTCCCGGGTAGCGGGTCCAGCCTACAATGAGCAGTTCTTC,CASSSRVAGPAYNEQFF
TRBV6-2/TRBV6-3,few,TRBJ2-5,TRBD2,TGTGCCAGCAGTTACGGACTAGAAGGAGAGACCCAGTACTTC,CASSYGLEGETQYF
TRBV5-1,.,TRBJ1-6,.,TGCGCCAGCAGCTTGATCAGTGAGAATTCACCCCTCCACTTT,CASSLISENSPLHF
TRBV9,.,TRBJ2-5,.,TGTGTCAGCAGCGTAGGAACTGTTTTAGAGACCCAGTACTTC,CVSSVGTVLETQYF
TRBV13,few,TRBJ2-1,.,TGTGCCAGCAGAAAGGGGGGGCGTCGGAATGAGCAGTTCTTC,CASRKGGRRNEQFF
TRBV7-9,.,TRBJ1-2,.,TGTGCCAGCAGCTTAGGGATTGCAGGGGGCTACACCTTC,CASSLGIAGGYTF
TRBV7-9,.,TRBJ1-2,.,TGTGCCAGCAGCTTCGGACAGCACCATTATGGCTACACCTTC,CASSFGQHHYGYTF
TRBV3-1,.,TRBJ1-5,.,TGTGCCAGTAGCCAAGCTGGTCAGCCCCAGCATTTT,CASSQAGQPQHF
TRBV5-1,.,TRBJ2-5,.,TGCGCCAGCAGCTTGGAAGGGGGTATATCGCAAGAGACCCAGTACTTC,CASSLEGGISQETQYF
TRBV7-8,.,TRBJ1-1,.,TGTGCCAGCAGCGCCGGGTCCCGGCAAGCTTTCTTT,CASSAGSRQAFF
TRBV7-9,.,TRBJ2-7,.,TGTGCCAGCAGCCCGTGGGACAAAGGCTCCTACGAGCAGTACTTC,CASSPWDKGSYEQYF
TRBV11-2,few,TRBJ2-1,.,TGTGCCAGCAGCTTAGGAGCGTTTGGGTTTGAGCAGTTCTTC,CASSLGAFGFEQFF
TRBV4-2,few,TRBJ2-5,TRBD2,TGTGCCAGCAGCCAGAGACTAGCGGGAGGGCGGGAGACCCAGTACTTC,CASSQRLAGGRETQYF
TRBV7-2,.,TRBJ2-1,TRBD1,TGTGCCAGCAGCTTCGGACAGGGGGCTGGTAGAGAGCAGTTCTTC,CASSFGQGAGREQFF
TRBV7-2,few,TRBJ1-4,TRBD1,TGTGCCAGCAGCCCGGAAGGGACAGGCCCTCTGTTTTTT,CASSPEGTGPLFF
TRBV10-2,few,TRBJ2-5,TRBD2,TGCGCCAGCAGTGAGTCGTCTAGCGGGGTAGTCGGTTTGGAGACCCAGTACTTC,CASSESSSGVVGLETQYF
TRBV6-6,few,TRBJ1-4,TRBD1,TGTGCCAGCAGATCGACAGGGGGCGAAAAACTGTTTTTT,CASRSTGGEKLFF
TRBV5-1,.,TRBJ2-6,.,TGCGTCAGCAGCTTGTATGTCTCTGGGGCCAACGTCCTGACTTTC,CVSSLYVSGANVLTF
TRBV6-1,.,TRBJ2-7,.,TGTGCCAGCAAGGCGTCCTACGAGCAGTACTTC,CASKASYEQYF
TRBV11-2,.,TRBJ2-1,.,TGTGCCAGCAGCCTACCCGGAGGCCCTGGACAGTTCTTC,CASSLPGGPGQFF
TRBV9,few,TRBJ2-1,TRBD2,TGTGCCAGCAGCGTAGATCGGAGCGGGAGCAACTACAATGAGCAGTTCTTC,CASSVDRSGSNYNEQFF
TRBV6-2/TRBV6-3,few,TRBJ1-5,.,TGTGCCAGCAGTTATAGCCCGTCTCCCTGGGAGCATTTT,CASSYSPSPWEHF
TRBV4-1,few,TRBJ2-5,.,TGCGCCAGCAGCCAAGAGGGGATCCGAGGAGAGACCCAGTACTTC,CASSQEGIRGETQYF
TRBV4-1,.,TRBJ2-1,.,TGCGCCAGCAGCCACCCAGGGGCCAACAATGAGCAGTTCTTC,CASSHPGANNEQFF
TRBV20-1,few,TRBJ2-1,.,TGCAGTGCTTACAATGCGGAAACTCTAACCGACTATGAGCAGTTCTTC,CSAYNAETLTDYEQFF
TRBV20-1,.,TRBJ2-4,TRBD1,TGCAGTGCTAGAGATTCATACCGGGACAGGGGGAACATTCAGTACTTC,CSARDSYRDRGNIQYF